This TCR beta chain is from a study of CD8+CD57+ T cells in acquired aplastic anemia. Study-wide findings and caveats: Around 27 sequences, all CD8+ CDR3, were shared between patients and controls.

Template material for TCR beta VDJ and CDR3 profiling consisted of genomic DNA. MiXCR was run by TCRdb on the reads, yielding one entry per CDR3 protein. The sample holds 150,000 to 200,000 distinct CDR3 sequences; approximately 48% are singletons and the top ten take about an eighth. Selection for sequencing was limited to patients who had shown CD8+CD57+ cell expansion by flow cytometry. Turning to this clonotype: Its antigen is currently unknown.

Sequenced input: sorted CD4+, CD8+, or CD8+CD57+ T cells (not recorded which) from PBMCs. The receptor's source is a human donor with aplastic anemia.

CDR3 nucleotides: TGTGCCAGCAGGGGGGACAGGGGTAAGCCCTACGAGCAGTACTTC. It specifies CASRGDRGKPYEQYF. The genes are TRBV2 and TRBJ2-7, with TRBD1 matching over 10 bases. CDR1 is SNHLY, CDR2 FYNNEI, per germline. The CDR3 has 15 amino acids. J was trimmed by 2 bases and V by 6 bases; bases with no gene match: 7.